These T cell receptor beta chains were read from a single sample in a study of T-cell memory formation after mild COVID-19. TCRdb fed the 5' RACE reads into MiXCR, producing one record per CDR3 protein. Among approximately 250,000 distinct CDR3 sequences listed, approximately 16% were seen once. The sequencing sample was made of PBMCs or a T cell subset sorted from them (not recorded which). All receptors come from a man aged 18 to 29 who had mild COVID-19 (a few samples of this study predate the infection). Cell type and time point are not known. Both conserved end residues are part of each CDR3. Fields, in order: clone size, V gene, J gene, D gene, CDR3 protein, CDR3 DNA. The D gene is left open where the match is weak. The listing skips clone size in some rows; elsewhere it reads once, few, many or a size class.

>NA|TRBV3-1|TRBJ1-5|NA
CASSQAASNQPQHF
TGTGCCAGCAGCCAAGCGGCGAGCAATCAGCCCCAGCATTTT
>few|TRBV7-3|TRBJ1-2|NA
CASSLRGGSSGGYTF
TGTGCCAGCAGCTTAAGGGGTGGCTCGAGTGGTGGCTACACCTTC
>many|TRBV12-3/TRBV12-4|TRBJ2-6|NA
CASSLLSGANVLTF
TGTGCCAGCAGTCTTCTCTCTGGGGCCAACGTCCTGACTTTC
>few|TRBV4-1|TRBJ2-4|NA
CASSEGVAKSLKNIQYF
TGCGCCAGCTCGGAAGGGGTTGCGAAGTCCCTTAAAAACATTCAGTACTTC
>few|TRBV4-3|TRBJ1-1|TRBD1
CASSPWDSTNTEAFF
TGCGCCAGCAGCCCCTGGGACAGCACGAACACTGAAGCTTTCTTT
>NA|TRBV4-3|TRBJ1-4|NA
CASSQGGGRGEKLFF
TGCGCCAGCAGCCAAGGCGGAGGGCGCGGTGAAAAACTGTTTTTT
>NA|TRBV24-1|TRBJ2-2|NA
CATSAGQWAGELFF
TGTGCCACCAGTGCCGGACAGTGGGCCGGGGAGCTGTTTTTT
>few|TRBV6-5|TRBJ2-6|NA
CASSPRRSGANVLTF
TGTGCCAGCAGCCCCCGACGCTCTGGGGCCAACGTCCTGACTTTC
>NA|TRBV11-1|TRBJ2-4|TRBD1
CASSWTGAFSDSLKNIQYF
TGTGCCAGCAGCTGGACAGGGGCGTTTTCAGATAGCTTAAAAAACATTCAGTACTTC
>few|TRBV3-1|TRBJ2-1|TRBD1
CASSLWTGDNEQFF
TGTGCCAGCAGCCTATGGACAGGGGACAATGAGCAGTTCTTC
>NA|TRBV5-1|TRBJ1-1|NA
CASSSRGFGAFF
TGCGCCAGCAGCTCCAGGGGTTTCGGGGCTTTCTTT
>NA|TRBV30|TRBJ2-2|TRBD1
CAWSPGQGNGELFF
TGTGCCTGGAGTCCGGGACAGGGGAACGGGGAGCTGTTTTTT
>few|TRBV25-1|TRBJ2-6|NA
CASSEFRAGANVLTF
TGTGCCAGCAGTGAATTCCGGGCGGGGGCCAACGTCCTGACTTTC
>few|TRBV4-1|TRBJ2-1|TRBD2
CASSQVTWGGGEQFF
TGCGCCAGCAGCCAAGTTACGTGGGGGGGAGGTGAGCAGTTCTTC
>NA|TRBV7-9|TRBJ2-2|NA
CASSPVGGRRGTGELFF
TGTGCCAGCAGCCCGGTCGGGGGGCGACGGGGCACCGGGGAGCTGTTTTTT
>NA|TRBV4-2|TRBJ1-2|NA
CASSRTADRDDGYTF
TGTGCCAGCAGCCGGACAGCGGACCGGGACGATGGCTACACCTTC
>NA|TRBV6-5|TRBJ2-1|TRBD1
CASSHRDSYNEQFF
TGTGCCAGCAGTCACCGGGACAGCTACAATGAGCAGTTCTTC
>NA|TRBV28|TRBJ2-6|TRBD1
CASSQYRDSSGANVLTF
TGTGCCAGCAGTCAGTACCGGGACAGCTCTGGGGCCAACGTCCTGACTTTC
>few|TRBV9|TRBJ2-2|TRBD1
CASKPQGTGELFF
TGTGCCAGCAAGCCACAGGGGACCGGGGAGCTGTTTTTT
>NA|TRBV14|TRBJ2-5|NA
CASSQTFGGTQYF
TGTGCCAGCAGCCAAACCTTCGGGGGGACCCAGTACTTC
>few|TRBV4-1|TRBJ2-4|NA
CASSHNGGKNIQYF
TGCGCCAGCAGCCATAACGGTGGGAAAAACATTCAGTACTTC
>NA|TRBV12-3/TRBV12-4|TRBJ2-7|NA
CASSFGDEQYF
TGTGCCAGCAGTTTTGGGGACGAGCAGTACTTC
>NA|TRBV20-1|TRBJ2-3|TRBD1
CSAPKTGSTDTQYF
TGCAGTGCACCGAAGACAGGGAGTACAGATACGCAGTATTTT
>few|TRBV6-1|TRBJ2-5|TRBD2
CASSEGRGQETQYF
TGTGCCAGCAGTGAAGGGCGGGGGCAAGAGACCCAGTACTTC
>NA|TRBV4-1|TRBJ1-2|NA
CASSPTGGLYGYTF
TGCGCCAGCAGCCCGACTGGAGGGCTCTATGGCTACACCTTC
>NA|TRBV5-1|TRBJ2-6|NA
CASSLGGTLSGANVLTF
TGCGCCAGCAGCTTGGGGGGTACCCTCTCTGGGGCCAACGTCCTGACTTTC
>NA|TRBV5-1|TRBJ2-1|NA
CASSFAGASNEQFF
TGCGCCAGCAGCTTCGCAGGTGCATCCAATGAGCAGTTCTTC
>NA|TRBV5-1|TRBJ2-3|TRBD2
CASSLSWTSALDTQYF
TGCGCCAGCAGCTTGTCCTGGACTAGCGCCCTAGATACGCAGTATTTT
>few|TRBV6-6|TRBJ2-5|TRBD2
CASTLAGAHRETQYF
TGTGCCAGCACGCTAGCGGGGGCCCATCGGGAGACCCAGTACTTC
>many|TRBV12-3/TRBV12-4|TRBJ2-1|NA
CASSYPQTHSREQFF
TGTGCCAGCAGTTACCCCCAGACTCACTCAAGAGAGCAGTTCTTC
>NA|TRBV10-3|TRBJ2-2|NA
CAISERGSGTTNTGELFF
TGTGCCATCAGTGAGCGAGGATCCGGGACAACAAACACCGGGGAGCTGTTTTTT
>many|TRBV4-1|TRBJ2-1|NA
CASSQVLVSSQFF
TGCGCCAGCAGCCAAGTACTAGTAAGTTCGCAGTTCTTC
>NA|TRBV3-1|TRBJ1-3|NA
CASSQLRQGNTIYF
TGTGCCAGCAGCCAGCTTCGACAGGGAAACACCATATATTTT